The entry that follows covers one T cell receptor (beta chain) sequence. These data originate in a study of technical replicates of blood from a handful of donors. Trimming cost V 4 bases and J 6 bases; bases outside gene matches: 1. This CDR3 region has 14 residues. CDR1 is SNHLY, CDR2 FYNNEI, per germline. Sequencing used immunoSEQ multiplex PCR; TCRdb keeps in-frame clones, though not all of them. The data show tens of thousands of clones, around nine tenths seen once. The chain uses TRBV2 and TRBJ1-6; 9 nucleotides agree with TRBD1. The origin of this receptor is a human donor in good health. Some clones in this sample may be carry-over from other donors' samples. The sample consisted of PBMCs. CDR3 coding DNA: TGTGCCAGCAGTGGACAGGGGGTTAATTCACCCCTCCACTTT. This codes for CASSGQGVNSPLHF.